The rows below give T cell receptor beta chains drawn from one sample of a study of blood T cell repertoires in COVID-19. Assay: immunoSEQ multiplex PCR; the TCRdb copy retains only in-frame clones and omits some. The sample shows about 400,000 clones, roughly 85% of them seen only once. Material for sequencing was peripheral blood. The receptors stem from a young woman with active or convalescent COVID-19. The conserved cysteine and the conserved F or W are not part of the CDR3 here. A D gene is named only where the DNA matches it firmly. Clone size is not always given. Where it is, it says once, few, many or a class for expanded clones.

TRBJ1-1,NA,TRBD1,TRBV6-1,ASSALGGQVVTEAF
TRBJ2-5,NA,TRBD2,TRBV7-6,ASSLGASGGQETQY
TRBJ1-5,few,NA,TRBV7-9,ASSLGGEGNQPQH
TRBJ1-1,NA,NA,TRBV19,ASTTEIMNTEAF
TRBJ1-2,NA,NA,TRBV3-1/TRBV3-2,ASSQDWGPGRYGYT
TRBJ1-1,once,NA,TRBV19,ASSIMGSEAF
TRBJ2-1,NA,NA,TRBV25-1,ASSEGQVYNEQF
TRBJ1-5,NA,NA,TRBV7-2,ASSLRGNQPQH
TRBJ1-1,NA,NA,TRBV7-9,ASSYDTEAF
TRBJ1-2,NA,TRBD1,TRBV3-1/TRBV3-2,ASSHAGDRGLHGYT
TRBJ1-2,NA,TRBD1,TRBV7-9,ASSSVPGQGAVDPYGYT
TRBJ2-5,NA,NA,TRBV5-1,ASSLEQNQETQY
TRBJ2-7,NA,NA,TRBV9,ASSVAPGEGEQY
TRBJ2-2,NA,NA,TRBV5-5,ASSAGPLNTGELF
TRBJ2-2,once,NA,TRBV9,ASSVKPGELF
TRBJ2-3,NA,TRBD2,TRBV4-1,ASSPRVAGGPISADTQY
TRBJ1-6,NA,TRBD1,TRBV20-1,SASVGQGGSPLH
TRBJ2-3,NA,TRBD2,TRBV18,ASSPTGTSGITDTQY
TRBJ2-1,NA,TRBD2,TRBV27,ASTLRAGGLNEQF
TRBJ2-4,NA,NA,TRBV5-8,ASSLLQGQY
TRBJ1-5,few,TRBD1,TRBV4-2,ASSQETGGIQPQH
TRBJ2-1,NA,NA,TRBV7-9,ASSLPPRDEQF
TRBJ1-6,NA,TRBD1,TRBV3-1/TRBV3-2,ASSHIPGQDSPLH
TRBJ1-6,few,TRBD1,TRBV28,ASVAAEQGARNSPLH
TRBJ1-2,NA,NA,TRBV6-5,ASSSSGTTTGYT
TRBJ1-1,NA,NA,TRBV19,ASSHLDRNTEAF
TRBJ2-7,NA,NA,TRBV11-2,ASSLFGYEQY
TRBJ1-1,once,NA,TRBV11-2,ASSLEAGGIYSRNTEAF
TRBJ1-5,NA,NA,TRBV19,ASSIGGGAVDQPQH
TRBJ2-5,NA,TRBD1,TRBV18,ASSPGTVPLQETQY
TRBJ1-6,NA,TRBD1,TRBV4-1,ASSQAPQGANSPLH
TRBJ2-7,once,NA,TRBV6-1,ASSEHGRTYEQY
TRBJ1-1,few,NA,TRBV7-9,ASSLGYNSLEAF
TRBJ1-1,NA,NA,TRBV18,ASSRRDAEAF
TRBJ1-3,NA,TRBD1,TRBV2,ASRPSPFSGGAGNTIY
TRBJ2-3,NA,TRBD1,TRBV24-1,ATSEFDRAVFLEPDTQY
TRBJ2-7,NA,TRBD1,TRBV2,ASRSWGQGSYEQY
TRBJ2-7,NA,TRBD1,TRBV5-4,ASSARTGGSYEQY
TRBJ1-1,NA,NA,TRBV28,ASRLSEGVNTEAF
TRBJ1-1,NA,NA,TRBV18,ASSPGADTEAF
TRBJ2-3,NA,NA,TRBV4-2,ASAKSDSADTQY
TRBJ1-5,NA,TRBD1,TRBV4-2,ASSHVDRGGVNQPQH
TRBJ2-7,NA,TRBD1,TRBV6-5,ASSLTDRAEQY
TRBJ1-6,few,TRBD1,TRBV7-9,ASSLGSHRGFSPLH
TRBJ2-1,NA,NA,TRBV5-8,ASSPLLANEQF
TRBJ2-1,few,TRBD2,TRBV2,ASSGTSGGANEQF
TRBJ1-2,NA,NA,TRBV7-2,ASSLGARGKGNYGYT
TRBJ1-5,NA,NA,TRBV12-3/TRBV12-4,ASRRGNQPQH
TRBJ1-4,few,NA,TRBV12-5,ASGLWGLVVGDVSRTNEKLF
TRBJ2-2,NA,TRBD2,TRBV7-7,ASSFGTSGEGTGELF
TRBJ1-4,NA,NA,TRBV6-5,ASSYRGNEKLF
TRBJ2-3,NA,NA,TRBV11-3,ASSLGLPDTQY
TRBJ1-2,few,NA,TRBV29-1,SVPAGISNYGYT
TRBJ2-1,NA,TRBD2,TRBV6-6,ASSPGPSGYNEQF
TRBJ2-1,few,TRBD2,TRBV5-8,ASSRPSGSNEQF
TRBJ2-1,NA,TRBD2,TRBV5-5,ASSLQAGGYNEQF
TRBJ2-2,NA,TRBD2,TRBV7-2,ASSRGLAKSTGELF